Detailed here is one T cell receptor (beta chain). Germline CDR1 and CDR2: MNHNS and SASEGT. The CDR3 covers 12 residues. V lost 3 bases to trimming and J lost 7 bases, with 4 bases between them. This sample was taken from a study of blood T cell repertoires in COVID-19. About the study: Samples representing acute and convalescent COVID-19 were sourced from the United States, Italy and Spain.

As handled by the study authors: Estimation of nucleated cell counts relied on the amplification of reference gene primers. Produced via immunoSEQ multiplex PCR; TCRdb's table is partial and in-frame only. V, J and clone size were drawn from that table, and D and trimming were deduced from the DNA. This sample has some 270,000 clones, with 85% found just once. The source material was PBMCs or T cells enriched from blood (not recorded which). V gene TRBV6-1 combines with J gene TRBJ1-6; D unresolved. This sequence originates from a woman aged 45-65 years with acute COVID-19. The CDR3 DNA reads TGTGCCAGCAGTGACGGGAATTCACCCCTCCACTTT. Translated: CASSDGNSPLHF.